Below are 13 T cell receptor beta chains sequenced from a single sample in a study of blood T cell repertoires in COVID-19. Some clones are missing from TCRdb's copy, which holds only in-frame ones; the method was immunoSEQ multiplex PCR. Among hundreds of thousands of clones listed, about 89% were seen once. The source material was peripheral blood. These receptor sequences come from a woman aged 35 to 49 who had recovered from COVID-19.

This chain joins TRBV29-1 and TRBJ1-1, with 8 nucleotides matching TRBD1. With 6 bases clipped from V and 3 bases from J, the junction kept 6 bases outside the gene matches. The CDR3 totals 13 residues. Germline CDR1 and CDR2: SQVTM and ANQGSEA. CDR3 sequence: CSVKQGVYTEAFF. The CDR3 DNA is TGCAGCGTAAAACAGGGGGTCTACACTGAAGCTTTCTTT.

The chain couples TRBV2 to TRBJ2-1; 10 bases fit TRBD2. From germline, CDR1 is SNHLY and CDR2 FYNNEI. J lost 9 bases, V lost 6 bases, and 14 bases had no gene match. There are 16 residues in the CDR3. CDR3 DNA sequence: TGTGCCAGCAGGGTCAGCGGGGGGGCCGAGAGCGCTGAGCAGTTCTTC. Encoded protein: CASRVSGGAESAEQFF.

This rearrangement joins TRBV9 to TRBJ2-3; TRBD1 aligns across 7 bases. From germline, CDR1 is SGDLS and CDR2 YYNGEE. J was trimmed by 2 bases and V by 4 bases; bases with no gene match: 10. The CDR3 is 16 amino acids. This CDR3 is CASSSRSGGPTDTQYF. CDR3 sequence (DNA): TGTGCCAGCAGCTCGCGGTCAGGGGGACCCACAGATACGCAGTATTTT.

CDR3 bases: TGTGCCAGCAGCAAAGTAAGAGGACTAGCGGGGGGGCAAACCTACGAGCAGTACTTC. Its protein is CASSKVRGLAGGQTYEQYF. This sequence joins TRBV21-1 and TRBJ2-7; the DNA was not used to check the table's D call, TRBD2. TRBV21-1 is termed a pseudogene. The CDR3 has 19 amino acids.

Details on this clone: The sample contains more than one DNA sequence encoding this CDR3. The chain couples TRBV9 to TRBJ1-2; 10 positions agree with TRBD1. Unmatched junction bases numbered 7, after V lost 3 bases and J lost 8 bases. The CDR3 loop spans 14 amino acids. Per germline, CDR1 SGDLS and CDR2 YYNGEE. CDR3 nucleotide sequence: TGTGCCAGCAGCGCGACAGGGGGCGCGGGGGGCTACACCTTC. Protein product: CASSATGGAGGYTF.

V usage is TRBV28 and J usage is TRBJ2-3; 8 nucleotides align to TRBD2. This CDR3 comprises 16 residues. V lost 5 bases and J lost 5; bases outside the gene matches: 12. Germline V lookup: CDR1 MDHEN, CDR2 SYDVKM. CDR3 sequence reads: CASSHFPGGEEDTQYF. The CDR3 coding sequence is TGTGCCAGCAGTCATTTCCCGGGAGGGGAGGAAGATACGCAGTATTTT.

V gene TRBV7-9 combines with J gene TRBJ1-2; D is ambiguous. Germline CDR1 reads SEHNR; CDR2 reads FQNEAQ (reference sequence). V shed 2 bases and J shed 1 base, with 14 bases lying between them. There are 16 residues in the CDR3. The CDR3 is CASSLPPRTSNYGYTF. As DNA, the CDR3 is TGTGCCAGCAGCTTACCCCCCCGTACAAGTAACTATGGCTACACCTTC.

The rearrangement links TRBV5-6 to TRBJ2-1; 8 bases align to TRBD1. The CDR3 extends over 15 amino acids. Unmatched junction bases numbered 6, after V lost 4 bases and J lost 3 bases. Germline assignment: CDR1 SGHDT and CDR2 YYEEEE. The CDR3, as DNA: TGTGCCAGCAGCCCCCGGGACAGGTACTACAATGAGCAGTTCTTC. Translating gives CASSPRDRYYNEQFF.

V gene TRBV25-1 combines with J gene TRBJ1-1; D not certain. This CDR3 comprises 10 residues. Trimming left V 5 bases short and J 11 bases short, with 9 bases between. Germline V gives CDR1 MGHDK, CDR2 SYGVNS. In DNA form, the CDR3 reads TGTGCCAGCAGTTCCTCCCGGGCTTTCTTT. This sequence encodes CASSSSRAFF.

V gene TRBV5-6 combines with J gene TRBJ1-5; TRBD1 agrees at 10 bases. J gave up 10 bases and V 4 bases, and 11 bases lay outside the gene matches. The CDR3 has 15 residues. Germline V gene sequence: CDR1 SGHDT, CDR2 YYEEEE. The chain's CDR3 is CASSQHPGQGYPQHF. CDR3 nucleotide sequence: TGTGCCAGCAGCCAACACCCGGGACAGGGGTATCCCCAGCATTTT.

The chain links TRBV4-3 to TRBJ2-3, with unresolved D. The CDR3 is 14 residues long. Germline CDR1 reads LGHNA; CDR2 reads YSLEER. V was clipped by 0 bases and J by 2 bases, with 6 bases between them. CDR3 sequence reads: CASSQDSHTDTQYF. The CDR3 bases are TGCGCCAGCAGCCAAGATAGCCACACAGATACGCAGTATTTT.

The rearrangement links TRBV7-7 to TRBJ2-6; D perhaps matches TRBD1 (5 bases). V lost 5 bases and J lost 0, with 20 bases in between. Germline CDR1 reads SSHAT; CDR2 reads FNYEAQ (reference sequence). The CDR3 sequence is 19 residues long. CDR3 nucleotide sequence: TGTGCCAGCAGCCCAGGGTTGGGGCAGAGCAGCTCTGGGGCCAACGTCCTGACTTTC. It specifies CASSPGLGQSSSGANVLTF.

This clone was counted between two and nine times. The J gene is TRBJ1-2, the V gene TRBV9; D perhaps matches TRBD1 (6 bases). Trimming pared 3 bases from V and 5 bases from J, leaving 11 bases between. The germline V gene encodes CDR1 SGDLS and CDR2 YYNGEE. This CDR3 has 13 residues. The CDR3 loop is CASSAGEGYGYTF. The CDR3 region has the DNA TGTGCCAGCAGCGCAGGGGAAGGGTATGGCTACACCTTC.